Described below is a single T cell receptor beta chain sequence and its context. The data were obtained in a study of cytomegalovirus exposure and HLA in healthy donors. Both 60 Vbeta primers and 13 Jbeta primers went into the PCR. Per the original data handling: Around 76 million unique TCR beta chains, roughly 12 million shared, were counted in a later analysis. TCRdb's copy holds only in-frame clones and misses some; the assay was immunoSEQ multiplex PCR. V, J and clone size are those of that table, while D and trimming were read from the DNA. The data hold about 110,000 clones, with roughly two thirds observed a single time. The CDR3 is 16 residues long. V was cut by 3 bases and J by 0 bases, with 15 bases left in between. Germline CDR1 and CDR2: SGHTA and FQGNSA.

Sample: PBMCs. This chain links TRBV7-2 with TRBJ2-7; TRBD2 might be the D (5 bases). The TCR sequence derives from a female donor in good health and CMV-seronegative. The CDR3 DNA sequence: TGTGCCAGCAGCTTCCGTGGCGGAGGCCCCTCCTACGAGCAGTACTTC. Translated, it gives CASSFRGGGPSYEQYF.